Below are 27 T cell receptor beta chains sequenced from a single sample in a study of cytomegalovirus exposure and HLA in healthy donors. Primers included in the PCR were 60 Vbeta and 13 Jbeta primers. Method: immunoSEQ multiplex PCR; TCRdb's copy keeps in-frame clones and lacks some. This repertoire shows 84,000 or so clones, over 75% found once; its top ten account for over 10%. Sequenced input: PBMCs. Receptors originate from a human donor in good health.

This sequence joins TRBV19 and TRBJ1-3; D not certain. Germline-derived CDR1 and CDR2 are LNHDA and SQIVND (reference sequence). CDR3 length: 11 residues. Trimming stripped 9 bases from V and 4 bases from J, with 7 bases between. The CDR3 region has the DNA TGTGCCAGCCGCGTCGGAAACACCATATATTTT. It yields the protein CASRVGNTIYF. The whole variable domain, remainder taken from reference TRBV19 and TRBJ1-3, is DGGITQSPKYLFRKEGQNVTLSCEQNLNHDAMYWYRQDPGQGLRLIYYSQIVNDFQKGDIAEGYSVSREKKESFPLTVTSAQKNPTAFYLCASRVGNTIYFGEGSWLTVV.

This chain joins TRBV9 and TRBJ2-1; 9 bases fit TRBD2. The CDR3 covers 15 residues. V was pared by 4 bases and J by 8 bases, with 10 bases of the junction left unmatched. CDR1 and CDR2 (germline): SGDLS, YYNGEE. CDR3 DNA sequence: TGTGCCAGCAGCAAGACCGGGACTAGCCGGGATGAGCAGTTCTTC. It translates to CASSKTGTSRDEQFF.

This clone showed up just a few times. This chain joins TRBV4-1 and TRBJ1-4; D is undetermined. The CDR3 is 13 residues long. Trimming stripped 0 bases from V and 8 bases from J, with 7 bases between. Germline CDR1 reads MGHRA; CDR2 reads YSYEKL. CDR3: CASSQDSEEKLFF. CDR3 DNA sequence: TGCGCCAGCAGCCAAGATTCCGAGGAAAAACTGTTTTTT.

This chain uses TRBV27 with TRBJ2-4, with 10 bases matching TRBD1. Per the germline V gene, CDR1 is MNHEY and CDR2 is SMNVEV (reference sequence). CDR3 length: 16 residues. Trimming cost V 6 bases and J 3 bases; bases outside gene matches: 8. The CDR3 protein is CASRPGTGDNKNIQYF. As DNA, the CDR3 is TGTGCCAGCAGACCCGGGACAGGGGATAACAAAAACATTCAGTACTTC.

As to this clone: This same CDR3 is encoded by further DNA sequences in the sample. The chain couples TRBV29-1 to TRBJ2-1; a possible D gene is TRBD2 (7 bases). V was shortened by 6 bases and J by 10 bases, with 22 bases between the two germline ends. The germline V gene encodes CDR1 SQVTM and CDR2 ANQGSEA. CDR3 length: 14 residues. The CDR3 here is CSVEKGGTGGEQFF. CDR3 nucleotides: TGCAGCGTCGAGAAGGGGGGGACCGGGGGGGAGCAGTTCTTC.

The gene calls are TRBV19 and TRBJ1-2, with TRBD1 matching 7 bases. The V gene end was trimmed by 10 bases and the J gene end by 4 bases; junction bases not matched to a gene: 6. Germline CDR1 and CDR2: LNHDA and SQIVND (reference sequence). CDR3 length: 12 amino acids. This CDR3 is CATFRGVYGYTF. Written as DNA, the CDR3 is TGTGCCACCTTCAGGGGGGTCTATGGCTACACCTTC.

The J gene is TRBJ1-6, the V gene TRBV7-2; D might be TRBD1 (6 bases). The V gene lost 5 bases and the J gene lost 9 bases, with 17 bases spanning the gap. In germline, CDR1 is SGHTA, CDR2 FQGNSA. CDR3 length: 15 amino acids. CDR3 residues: CASSVGPSRGSPLHF. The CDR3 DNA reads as TGTGCCAGCAGCGTCGGACCGAGCAGGGGTTCACCCCTCCACTTT.

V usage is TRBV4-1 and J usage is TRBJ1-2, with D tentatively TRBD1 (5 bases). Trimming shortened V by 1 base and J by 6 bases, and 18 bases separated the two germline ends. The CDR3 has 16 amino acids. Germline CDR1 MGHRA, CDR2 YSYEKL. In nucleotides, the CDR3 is TGCGCCAGCAGCCAAGGGAGGGGCCGCTCCTCACATGGCTACACCTTC. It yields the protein CASSQGRGRSSHGYTF.

This CDR3 reads CASSVTGGFGSPLHF. The CDR3 nucleotides are TGTGCCAGCAGCGTCACAGGGGGCTTTGGATCACCCCTCCACTTT. V usage is TRBV7-2 and J usage is TRBJ1-6; 9 nucleotides agree with TRBD1. CDR1 and CDR2 from the germline V gene are SGHTA and FQGNSA. The CDR3 contains 15 residues. Unmatched junction bases numbered 9, after V lost 5 bases and J lost 10 bases.

CDR3 in DNA: TGTGCCAGCAGCGCCTTGACCCGGGGAGGCACTGAAGCTTTCTTT. It specifies CASSALTRGGTEAFF. The genes are TRBV9 and TRBJ1-1; no clear D gene. CDR1 SGDLS and CDR2 YYNGEE come from the germline V gene. The CDR3 has 15 residues. The V end was cut by 3 bases, the J end by 4 bases, with 16 bases between.

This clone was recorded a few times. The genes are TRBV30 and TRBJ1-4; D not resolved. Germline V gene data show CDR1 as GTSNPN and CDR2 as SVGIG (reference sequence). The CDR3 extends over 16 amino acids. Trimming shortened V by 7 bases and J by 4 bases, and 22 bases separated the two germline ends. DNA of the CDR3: TGTGCCTACTATAGTGTTCGGGGTCCACATAATGAAAAACTGTTTTTT. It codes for CAYYSVRGPHNEKLFF. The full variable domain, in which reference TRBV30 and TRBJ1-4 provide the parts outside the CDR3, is SQTIHQWPATLVQPVGSPLSLECTVEGTSNPNLYWYRQAAGRGLQLLFYSVGIGQISSEVPQNLSASRPQDRQFILSSKKLLLSDSGFYLCAYYSVRGPHNEKLFFGSGTQLSVL.

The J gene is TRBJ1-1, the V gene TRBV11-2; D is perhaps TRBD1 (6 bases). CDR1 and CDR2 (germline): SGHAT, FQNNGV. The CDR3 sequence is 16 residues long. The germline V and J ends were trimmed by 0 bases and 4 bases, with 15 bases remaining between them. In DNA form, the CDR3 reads TGTGCCAGCAGCTTAGAAGCACAGGGCTTTGGCACTGAAGCTTTCTTT. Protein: CASSLEAQGFGTEAFF. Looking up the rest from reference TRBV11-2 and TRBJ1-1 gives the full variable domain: EAGVAQSPRYKIIEKRQSVAFWCNPISGHATLYWYQQILGQGPKLLIQFQNNGVVDDSQLPKDRFSAERLKGVDSTLKIQPAKLEDSAVYLCASSLEAQGFGTEAFFGQGTRLTVV.

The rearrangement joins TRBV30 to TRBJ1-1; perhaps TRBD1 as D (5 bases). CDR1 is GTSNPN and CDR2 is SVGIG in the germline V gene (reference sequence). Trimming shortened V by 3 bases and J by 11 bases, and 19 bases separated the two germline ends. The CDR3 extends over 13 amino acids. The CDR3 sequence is CAWSPRGGFWAFF. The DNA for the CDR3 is TGTGCCTGGAGCCCCCGGGGGGGGTTTTGGGCTTTCTTT.

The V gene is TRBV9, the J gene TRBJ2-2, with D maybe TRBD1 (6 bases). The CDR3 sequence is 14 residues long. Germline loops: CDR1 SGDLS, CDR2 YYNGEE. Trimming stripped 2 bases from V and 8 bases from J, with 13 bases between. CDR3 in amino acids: CASSVSGVGGELFF. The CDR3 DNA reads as TGTGCCAGCAGCGTCTCAGGGGTGGGTGGGGAGCTGTTTTTT.

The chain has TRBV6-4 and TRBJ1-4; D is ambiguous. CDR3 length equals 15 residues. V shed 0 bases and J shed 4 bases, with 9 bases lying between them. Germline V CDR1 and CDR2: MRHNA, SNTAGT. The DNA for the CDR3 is TGTGCCAGCAGTGACTCATCCCAGTATAATGAAAAACTGTTTTTT. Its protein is CASSDSSQYNEKLFF.

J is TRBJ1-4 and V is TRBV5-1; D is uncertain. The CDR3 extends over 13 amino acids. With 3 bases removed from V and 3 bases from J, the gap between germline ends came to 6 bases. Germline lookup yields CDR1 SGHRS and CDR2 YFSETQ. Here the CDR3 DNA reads TGCGCCAGCAGCTATAGCCCTAATGAAAAACTGTTTTTT. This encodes CASSYSPNEKLFF.

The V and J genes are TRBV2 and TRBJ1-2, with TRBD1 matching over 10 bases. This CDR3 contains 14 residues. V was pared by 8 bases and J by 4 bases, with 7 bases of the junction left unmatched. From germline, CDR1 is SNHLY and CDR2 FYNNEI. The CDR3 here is CASLVTGGSYGYTF. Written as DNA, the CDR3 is TGTGCCAGCTTGGTGACAGGGGGCAGCTATGGCTACACCTTC.

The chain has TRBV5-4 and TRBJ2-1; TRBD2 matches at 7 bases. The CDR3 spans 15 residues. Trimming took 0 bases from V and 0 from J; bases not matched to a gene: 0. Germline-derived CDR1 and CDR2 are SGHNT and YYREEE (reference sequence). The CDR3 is CASSLASGSYNEQFF. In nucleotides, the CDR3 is TGTGCCAGCAGCTTGGCTAGCGGCTCCTACAATGAGCAGTTCTTC. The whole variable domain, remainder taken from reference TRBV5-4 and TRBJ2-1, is ETGVTQSPTHLIKTRGQQVTLRCSSQSGHNTVSWYQQALGQGPQFIFQYYREEENGRGNFPPRFSGLQFPNYSSELNVNALELDDSALYLCASSLASGSYNEQFFGPGTRLTVL.

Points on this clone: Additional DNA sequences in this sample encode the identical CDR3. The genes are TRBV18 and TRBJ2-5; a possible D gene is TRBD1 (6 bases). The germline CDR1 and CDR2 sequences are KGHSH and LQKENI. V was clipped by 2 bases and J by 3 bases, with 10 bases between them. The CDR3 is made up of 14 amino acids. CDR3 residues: CASSPRTGKETQYF. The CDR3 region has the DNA TGTGCCAGCTCACCAAGAACAGGGAAAGAGACCCAGTACTTC.

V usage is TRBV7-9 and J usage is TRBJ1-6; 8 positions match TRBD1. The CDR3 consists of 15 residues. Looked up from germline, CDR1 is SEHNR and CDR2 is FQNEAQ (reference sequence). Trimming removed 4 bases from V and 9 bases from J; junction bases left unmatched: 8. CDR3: CASSSGQGERSPLHF. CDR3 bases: TGTGCCAGCAGCTCCGGACAGGGAGAACGTTCACCCCTCCACTTT.

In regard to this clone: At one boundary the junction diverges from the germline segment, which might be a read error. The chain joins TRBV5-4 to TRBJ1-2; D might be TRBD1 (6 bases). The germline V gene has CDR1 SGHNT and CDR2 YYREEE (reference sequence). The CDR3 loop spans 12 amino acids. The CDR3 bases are TGTGCCAGCAGCTATCCAGGGGACGGCTACCCCTTC. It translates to CASSYPGDGYPF.

CDR3 sequence reads: CASGDRGKETQYF. DNA for the CDR3: TGTGCTAGTGGGGACAGGGGTAAAGAGACCCAGTACTTC. The rearrangement uses TRBV12-5 and TRBJ2-5; 9 nucleotides match TRBD1. V shed 6 bases and J 3 bases; nucleotides not matched to a gene: 2. The CDR3 covers 13 residues. Looked up from germline, CDR1 is LGHNT and CDR2 is FRNRAP.

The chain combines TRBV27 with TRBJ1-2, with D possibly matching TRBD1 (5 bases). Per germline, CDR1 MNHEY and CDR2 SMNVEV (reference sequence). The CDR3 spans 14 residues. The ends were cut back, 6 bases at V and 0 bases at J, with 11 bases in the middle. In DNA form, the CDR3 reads TGTGCCAGCAGCTTAGACAGAGCTAACTATGGCTACACCTTC. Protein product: CASSLDRANYGYTF.

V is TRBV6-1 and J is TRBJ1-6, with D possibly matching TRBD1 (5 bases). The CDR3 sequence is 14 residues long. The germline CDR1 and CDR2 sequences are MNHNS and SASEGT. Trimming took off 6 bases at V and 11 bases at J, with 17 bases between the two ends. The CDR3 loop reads CASRAGRVGTPLHF. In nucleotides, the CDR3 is TGTGCCAGCAGAGCAGGGAGGGTAGGCACACCCCTCCACTTT.

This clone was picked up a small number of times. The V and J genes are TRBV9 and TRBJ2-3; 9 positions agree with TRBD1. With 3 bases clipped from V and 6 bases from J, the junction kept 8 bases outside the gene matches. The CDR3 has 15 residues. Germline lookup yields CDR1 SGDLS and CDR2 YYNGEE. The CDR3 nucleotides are TGTGCCAGCAGCGGTCGACAGGGGGTAGGGGATACGCAGTATTTT. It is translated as CASSGRQGVGDTQYF.

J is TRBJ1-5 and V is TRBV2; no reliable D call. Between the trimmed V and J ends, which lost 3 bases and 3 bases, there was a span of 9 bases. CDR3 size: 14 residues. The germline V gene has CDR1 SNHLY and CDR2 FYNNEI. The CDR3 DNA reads TGTGCCAGCAGTGACGGAGGAATCAATCAGCCCCAGCATTTT. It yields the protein CASSDGGINQPQHF. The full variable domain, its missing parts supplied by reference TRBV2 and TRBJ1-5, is EPEVTQTPSHQVTQMGQEVILRCVPISNHLYFYWYRQILGQKVEFLVSFYNNEISEKSEIFDDQFSVERPDGSNFTLKIRSTKLEDSAMYFCASSDGGINQPQHFGDGTRLSIL.

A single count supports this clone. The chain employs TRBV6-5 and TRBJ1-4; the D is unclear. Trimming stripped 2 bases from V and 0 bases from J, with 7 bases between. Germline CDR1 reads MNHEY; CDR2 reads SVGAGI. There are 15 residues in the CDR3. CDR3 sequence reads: CASSYMRATNEKLFF. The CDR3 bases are TGTGCCAGCAGTTACATGAGGGCAACTAATGAAAAACTGTTTTTT.